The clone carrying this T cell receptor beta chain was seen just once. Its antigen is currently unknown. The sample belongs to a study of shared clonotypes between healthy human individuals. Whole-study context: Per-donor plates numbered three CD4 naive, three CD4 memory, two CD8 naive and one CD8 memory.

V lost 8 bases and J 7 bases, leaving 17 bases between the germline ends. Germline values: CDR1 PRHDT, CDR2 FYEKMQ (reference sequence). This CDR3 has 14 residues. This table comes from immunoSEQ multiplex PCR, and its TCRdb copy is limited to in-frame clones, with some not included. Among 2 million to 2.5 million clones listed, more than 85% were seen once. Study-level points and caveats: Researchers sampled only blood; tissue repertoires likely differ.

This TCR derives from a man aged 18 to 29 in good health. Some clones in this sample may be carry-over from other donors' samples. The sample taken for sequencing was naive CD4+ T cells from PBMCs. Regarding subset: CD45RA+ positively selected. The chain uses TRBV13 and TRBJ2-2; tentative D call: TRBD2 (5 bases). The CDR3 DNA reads TGTGCCAGCCGCCGAAGGGAGCTGGGCGGGGAGCTGTTTTTT. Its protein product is CASRRRELGGELFF.